This T cell receptor (beta chain) was observed in a study of cytomegalovirus exposure and HLA in healthy donors (dated by TCRdb to about 2017). For the wider study: In an earlier analysis of approximately 640 of the donors, around 300 Gb of sequence data and 90 million to 120 million unique TCR beta sequences from 150 million to 200 million T cells were reported. In a later analysis, previously published TCR beta repertoires from 600 to 850 donors were re-analyzed and high-resolution HLA genotyping was added so that TCR occurrence patterns could be studied. About 310 gigabases of sequencing data and around 87 million unique TCR sequences were included in an early release covering about 700 HLA-typed donors. A later genetic analysis used genome-wide SNP genotypes for about 65% of the roughly 700 donors, treating that subset as a discovery cohort. The study aimed to test whether cataloging public T cell receptors could reveal signatures of past pathogen exposure. The study combined high-throughput TCR immunosequencing, statistical association of individual TCRs with disease status, and machine learning to predict cytomegalovirus infection status. The genetic ancestry cluster associated with self-reported Caucasian donors included roughly 84% of the roughly 380 genotyped donors. Four to six DR-DQ haplotypes were handled as single units for association and clustering, since linkage in the cohort was strong. Rather than using new phenotypic data, the later analysis identified candidate immune exposures from TCR beta sequences and from how often those sequences occurred across donors. Typing coverage differed by locus: A, B, C, DRB1 and DQB1 were typed in roughly 620-630 donors, DQA1 in about 550, DPA1 in some 600, and DPB1 in around 490. Every discovery cohort repertoire had been produced on one sequencing platform. Donor age, sex, ethnicity and CMV serostatus were compiled alongside the repertoire data. An earlier analysis of 450 to 750 of the donors used high-throughput TCR beta sequencing to judge whether each TCR beta V gene segment behaved as functional or pseudogenic. In addition to the first cohort of 666 subjects, a separate validation cohort of 120 different subjects was used. HLA typing covered class I and class II loci at four-digit resolution. Across some 400 genotyped donors of the cohort, an average of about 220,000 unique TCR beta nucleotide sequences per donor were sequenced, and 15% to 20% of those sequences were non-productive. Using immunosequencing, the study profiled T cell repertoires from 500 to 800 subjects and related those repertoires to cytomegalovirus serostatus.

Library method: the immunoSEQ multiplex PCR assay. The multiplex PCR relied on a mix of 60 forward primers for TCR Vbeta segments and 13 reverse primers for TCR Jbeta segments. The CDR3 region of rearranged TCR beta genes was amplified from genomic DNA with a multiplex PCR assay. The amplified TCR beta libraries were sequenced on the Illumina HiSeq System as 87-base-pair reads. In the paper's pipeline: Across the 670 or so repertoires, a later analysis counted tens of millions of unique TCR beta chains, 9.5 million to 13 million of which were shared by at least two donors. Raw reads were error-corrected and collapsed into unique sequences with a nearest-neighbor algorithm that merged closely related sequences to remove PCR and sequencing errors. Alignment of CDR3 sequences to IMGT reference sequences was used to assign V, D and J gene segments. For a sequence to be retained, at least a six-nucleotide match to both a V gene segment and a J gene segment was required. A rearrangement counted as productive if the CDR3 had no stop codons and remained in frame with V and J, and every other rearrangement counted as non-productive. Following IMGT convention, CDR3 was defined as the stretch from the second conserved V-encoded cysteine to the conserved J-encoded phenylalanine. The earlier analysis of about 500 of the donors excluded sequences that lacked an unambiguous match to a single V gene segment. In an earlier analysis of approximately 590 of the donors, a V segment was called functional when productive rearrangements were above 56.7%, and segregating when the standard deviation between donors exceeded 5%. To diagnose cytomegalovirus status from the catalog of TCR beta chain sequences, a statistical classification framework was built. In a later analysis, V and J genes were assigned by comparing TCR nucleotide sequences against IMGT/GENE-DB human TR gene sequences. In a later analysis, CDR3 sequences and most-parsimonious VDJ recombination scenarios were assigned using the TCRdist pipeline. A later analysis defined each TCR beta chain by its CDR3 amino acid sequence plus V-gene family, and excluded reads lacking a unique V-gene family. In a later analysis, approximately 590 highly shared, low-generation-probability nucleotide sequences were removed to address suspected cross-contamination and a sequencing artifact. A later analysis calculated a clonal expansion index for each public chain from normalized within-repertoire ranks of inferred template counts. Generation probabilities in a later analysis came from a VDJ recombination model fitted to out-of-frame rearrangements, and those results were checked against IGoR. Hypergeometric tests were used in a later analysis to score TCR-TCR, TCR-HLA and TCR-CMV co-occurrence, with a repertoire-size bias correction applied to the TCR pairs. To estimate false discovery rates, a later analysis permuted the HLA or CMV assignments 20 times. In a later analysis, co-occurring TCRs were grouped using DBSCAN, with TCRdist sequence similarity added in when clustering inside HLA-allele-positive subsets. For co-occurrence clustering, repertoires with fewer than 30,000 or more than 120,000 public chains were excluded, along with several repertoires with anomalous nucleotide sharing. TCRdb took this table from immuneACCESS and kept in-frame rearrangements with V and J called. Such tables lack part of the clones; where checked against another copy, unresolved V genes explain under half of the gap, and the rest is unexplained. Clone size and the V and J calls come from that table; the DNA yielded D and trimming. The sample yields 100,000 to 150,000 clones; 70% to 80% were counted once. The top ten hold under 3% of the sample.

The cohort comprised 550 to 700 healthy bone marrow donors. At the time of sampling, every cohort member was nominally healthy, though immune exposures that went unrecorded were likely present. The donor tested CMV seropositive and was one of the 289 seropositive cohort members. A peripheral blood sample was collected from each donor, and TCR beta sequencing was performed on peripheral blood mononuclear cells. Genomic DNA was extracted from the blood cell samples with the Qiagen DNeasy Blood Extraction Kit. On the study overall, not on this receptor specifically: A group of highly shared sequence variants was considered likely to be a technical artifact of the sequencing pipeline. In vitro tests confirmed that three of the cytomegalovirus-associated TCR beta chains recognize cytomegalovirus antigens. When HLA alleles, especially DR and DQ, strongly co-occurred, TCR associations were difficult to assign to individual alleles. While some public TCRs were present in many individuals, most TCR sequences turned up only very rarely across donors. In a later genetic analysis, fewer N-insertions in productive TCRs were reported among donors in an Asian-associated ancestry cluster than the roughly 700-donor mean. Linkage disequilibrium might explain the correlated functional status among segregating V segments, but an unknown experimental factor could not be excluded. Because some donors lacked HLA typing at each locus, the association tests relied only on the typed subset. Seventeen rarely observed V segments, including chromosome 9 orphons, were excluded from the earlier analysis of about 500 of the donors because counts were too low. Roughly uniform sequencing depth across donors was assumed in presence/absence analyses, although this assumption may not hold. In a later analysis, HLA-associated TCR beta chains showed more clonal expansion and lower generation probabilities than non-associated chains that were equally common. It was suggested by the authors that the approach could potentially be generalized to other disease states and immunological phenotypes. In both the original and validation cohorts, the classifier was reported to diagnose cytomegalovirus status with high specificity and sensitivity. In a later genetic analysis, a missense DCLRE1C variant was associated with V-gene and J-gene trimming of TCR beta chains, and the association was replicated in an independent cohort. The study gave a list of around 170 TCR beta chains associated with cytomegalovirus. Specific HLA alleles were associated with roughly 17,000 TCR beta sequences at a false discovery rate of 0.05 in a later analysis. In an earlier analysis of 587 of the donors, most TCR beta V segments were observed in productive rearrangements about 90% or about 30% of the time, broadly matching IMGT annotations. Several of the top co-occurrence clusters appeared to be linked to parvovirus B19, influenza, CMV and Epstein-Barr virus, according to a later analysis. A later analysis found that TCR association rates varied across HLA loci, with DRB1 alleles showing the most associated TCRs and HLA-C alleles the fewest. According to a later analysis, most CMV-associated TCR beta chains appeared to be HLA-restricted, and the HLA associations seemed to be driven largely by CMV exposure. A further reported finding was that TCR beta sequences accurately predicted the HLA-A and HLA-B alleles for most subjects in the first cohort. CMV serostatus was the only immune exposure information available for the cohort. In this cohort, only TCR beta chains were sequenced, and detectable features were limited by the absence of alpha or paired-chain data.

Worth noting for this clone: The target of this receptor is not known. No much larger clonotype is one base removed from it; base qualities were not supplied.

Sequencing input: PBMCs. This TCR derives from a woman between 55 and 75 years old in good health and CMV-seropositive.

The CDR3 region: CASSYGQGRPYEQYF. The base sequence is TGTGCCAGCAGTTACGGACAGGGGCGGCCGTACGAGCAGTACTTC. The rearrangement joined TRBV6-5 to TRBJ2-7, with 9 junctional bases fitting TRBD1. V loses 2 bases at its end and J loses 4 bases; junction bases beyond the gene matches: 6. Including cysteine and phenylalanine, the CDR3 has 15 amino acids. CDR3 DNA only is kept here, 45 bases in frame from base 1. According to the germline V gene, CDR1 reads MNHEY and CDR2 reads SVGAGI.